This paragraph reports one T cell receptor beta chain. Its binding antigen is unknown. The data stem from a study of control samples from healthy donors and cancer patients (dated by TCRdb to the early 2020s). Inclusive of the bounding cysteine and phenylalanine, the CDR3 is 12 residues long. The kept DNA is CDR3 alone, 36 bases in frame from the first base. The germline V gene (reference sequence) supplies CDR1 LGHDT and CDR2 YNNKEL. V is cut by 4 bases and J by 14 bases, and the space between the germline ends is 15 bases. Library preparation was by the immunoSEQ multiplex PCR assay. TCRdb's version of the immuneACCESS table is confined to in-frame rearrangements and falls short of the full clone set. An unresolved V gene accounts for under half of the shortfall where checked; the remainder is of unknown origin. For this sample, the table gives about 210,000 clones. Under 2.5% of the sample belongs to the ten largest clones.

The sequence came from a young woman in good health. Sequencing was done on a sample of blood. The sequence links TRBV3-1 (or the pseudogene TRBV3-2) to TRBJ2-1; 5 matching bases give a weak D call of TRBD2. The CDR3 region has the sequence CASSRRSGREFF. The DNA reads TGTGCCAGCAGCCGAAGGTCTGGGCGGGAGTTCTTC.